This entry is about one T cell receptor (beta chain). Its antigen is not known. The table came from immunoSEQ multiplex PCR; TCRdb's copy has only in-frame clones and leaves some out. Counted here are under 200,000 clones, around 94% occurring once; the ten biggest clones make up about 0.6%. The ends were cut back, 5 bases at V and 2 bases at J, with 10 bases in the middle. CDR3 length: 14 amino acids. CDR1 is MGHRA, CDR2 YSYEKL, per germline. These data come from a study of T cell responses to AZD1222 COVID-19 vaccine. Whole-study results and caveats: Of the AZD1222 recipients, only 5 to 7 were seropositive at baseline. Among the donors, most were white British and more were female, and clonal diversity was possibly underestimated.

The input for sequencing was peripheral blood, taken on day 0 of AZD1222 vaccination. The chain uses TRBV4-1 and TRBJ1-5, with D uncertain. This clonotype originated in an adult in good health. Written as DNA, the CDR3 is TGCGCCAGCAGCACGGTCCCTGGCAATCAGCCCCAGCATTTT. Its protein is CASSTVPGNQPQHF.